This T cell receptor beta chain was retrieved from a study of cytomegalovirus exposure and HLA in healthy donors. Broader study findings: Follow-up analysis seemed to connect common viral pathogens with several of the most significant clusters identified. There were a few CMV-associated chains whose specificity for CMV antigens was confirmed in vitro.

CDR1 SNHLY and CDR2 FYNNEI come from the germline V gene. The CDR3 contains 15 residues. J lost 4 bases, V lost 3 bases, and 2 bases had no gene match. Worth noting for this clone: No antigen is known for it.

Vbeta (60) and Jbeta (13) primers were used in the PCR. TCRdb's copy holds only in-frame clones and misses some; the assay was immunoSEQ multiplex PCR. The repertoire includes some 150,000 clones, more than 65% of them detected once, and approximately 6% sits in the top ten. This chain uses TRBV2 with TRBJ2-5; 13 nucleotides align to TRBD2. Sequenced sample: PBMCs. The receptor comes from a man aged 50 to 60 in good health and CMV-seropositive. CDR3 loop: CASSEGTSGIETQYF. The CDR3 coding sequence is TGTGCCAGCAGTGAGGGGACTAGCGGGATAGAGACCCAGTACTTC.